The present T cell receptor (beta chain) was sequenced within a study of T cell clones after liver transplantation. Study-wide background: TCRbeta sequencing after a pre-transplant mixed lymphocyte reaction identified graft-donor-reactive clones, later tracked in post-transplant blood.

V was pared by 3 bases and J by 7 bases, with 13 bases of the junction left unmatched. The CDR3 has 15 residues. From germline, CDR1 is SGHNT and CDR2 YYREEE (reference sequence). Produced via immunoSEQ multiplex PCR; TCRdb's table is partial and in-frame only. The data hold tens of thousands of clones, with about 82% observed a single time. The receptor was derived from a human patient who received a liver transplant. A share of the T cells may be of graft donor origin. The chain joins TRBV5-4 to TRBJ2-7, with 7 bases aligning to TRBD2. The source material was CD4+ T cells from blood, sampled approximately 3.5 years after liver transplant. For the CDR3, the DNA is TGTGCCAGCAGCTCCTACGGGACGGGAGGAGGGGAGCAGTACTTC. It codes for CASSSYGTGGGEQYF.